This T cell receptor beta chain stems from a study of blood T cells in healthy people across ages. Peripheral blood, about 10 milliliters per donor, was collected. The authors extracted at least 5 micrograms of total RNA per sample. Germline V lookup: CDR1 SGHTA, CDR2 FQGTGA. V lost 4 bases to trimming and J lost 3 bases, with 23 bases between them. The CDR3 has 18 residues. Primed by a sample-barcoded 5' primer and a J-beta primer mix, a second PCR proceeded for about 7 to 11 cycles. TCRdb reprocessed the 5' RACE reads with MiXCR, giving one entry per CDR3 protein. Among under 2 million distinct CDR3 sequences listed, about 35% were seen once.

The chain has TRBV7-3 and TRBJ2-3; tentatively, D is TRBD2 (5 bases). Sequenced input: blood. The receptor was isolated from a woman aged 25 to 39 in good health. The CDR3 region is CASSSPSGGLYGTDTQYF. CDR3 nucleotides: TGTGCCAGCAGCTCCCCATCCGGCGGGCTATACGGGACAGATACGCAGTATTTT.